The 6 T cell receptor beta chains below were found in one sample sequenced in a study of cytomegalovirus exposure and HLA in healthy donors. Primers: 60 Vbeta forward and 13 Jbeta reverse. The data were produced by immunoSEQ multiplex PCR, yet TCRdb's version contains in-frame clones alone and is incomplete. The repertoire holds about 97,000 clones, with approximately 80% as singletons. The sample consisted of PBMCs. All receptors come from a male donor in good health and CMV-seropositive.

This chain connects TRBV27 to TRBJ1-4; D call uncertain. V was cut by 0 bases and J by 7 bases, with 6 bases left in between. In germline, CDR1 is MNHEY, CDR2 SMNVEV (reference sequence). The CDR3 runs 13 residues. CDR3 in amino acids: CASSLSMSEKLFF. In nucleotides, the CDR3 is TGTGCCAGCAGTTTATCGATGAGTGAAAAACTGTTTTTT. The variable domain in full, completed from reference TRBV27 and TRBJ1-4, reads EAQVTQNPRYLITVTGKKLTVTCSQNMNHEYMSWYRQDPGLGLRQIYYSMNVEVTDKGDVPEGYKVSRKEKRNFPLILESPSPNQTSLYFCASSLSMSEKLFFGSGTQLSVL.

For the CDR3, the DNA is TGTGCCTGGACCAGGACAGGGGGCACTGAAGCTTTCTTT. It encodes CAWTRTGGTEAFF. The V and J genes are TRBV30 and TRBJ1-1; 10 nucleotides match TRBD1. The CDR3 runs 13 residues. CDR1 is GTSNPN, CDR2 SVGIG, per germline (reference sequence). Trimming removed 4 bases from V and 4 bases from J; junction bases left unmatched: 3.

The chain carries TRBV5-6 and TRBJ1-2, with TRBD1 identical over 10 bases. V was clipped by 3 bases and J by 4 bases; unmatched bases: 6. CDR1 is SGHDT and CDR2 is YYEEEE in the germline V gene. The CDR3 runs to 15 residues. The CDR3 bases are TGTGCCAGCAGCTGGCTGACAGGGGGCGCCTATGGCTACACCTTC. This sequence encodes CASSWLTGGAYGYTF.

In this sample, this clone turned up once. The chain carries TRBV6-5 and TRBJ1-1; TRBD1 might be the D (6 bases). V was trimmed by 4 bases and J by 1 base, leaving 10 bases between them. The CDR3 totals 14 residues. Germline CDR1 MNHEY, CDR2 SVGAGI. In DNA form, the CDR3 reads TGTGCCAGCAGTTTCGGACAGACGAACACTGAAGCTTTCTTT. This translates into CASSFGQTNTEAFF.

V gene TRBV12-5 combines with J gene TRBJ2-3, with a tentative D call TRBD2 (6 bases). With 2 bases removed from V and 4 bases from J, the gap between germline ends came to 13 bases. Germline lookup yields CDR1 LGHNT and CDR2 FRNRAP. The CDR3 has 15 amino acids. CDR3 bases: TGTGCTAGTGGTTTGAGTTCCCGGAGGGCAGATACGCAGTATTTT. It translates to CASGLSSRRADTQYF.

The V and J genes are TRBV19 and TRBJ1-1, with D uncertain. This CDR3 has 11 amino acids. The germline V gene has CDR1 LNHDA and CDR2 SQIVND (reference sequence). The V gene lost 8 bases and the J gene lost 7 bases, with 11 bases spanning the gap. The CDR3: CASYSPFEAFF. In nucleotides, the CDR3 is TGTGCCAGTTACAGCCCTTTTGAAGCTTTCTTT.